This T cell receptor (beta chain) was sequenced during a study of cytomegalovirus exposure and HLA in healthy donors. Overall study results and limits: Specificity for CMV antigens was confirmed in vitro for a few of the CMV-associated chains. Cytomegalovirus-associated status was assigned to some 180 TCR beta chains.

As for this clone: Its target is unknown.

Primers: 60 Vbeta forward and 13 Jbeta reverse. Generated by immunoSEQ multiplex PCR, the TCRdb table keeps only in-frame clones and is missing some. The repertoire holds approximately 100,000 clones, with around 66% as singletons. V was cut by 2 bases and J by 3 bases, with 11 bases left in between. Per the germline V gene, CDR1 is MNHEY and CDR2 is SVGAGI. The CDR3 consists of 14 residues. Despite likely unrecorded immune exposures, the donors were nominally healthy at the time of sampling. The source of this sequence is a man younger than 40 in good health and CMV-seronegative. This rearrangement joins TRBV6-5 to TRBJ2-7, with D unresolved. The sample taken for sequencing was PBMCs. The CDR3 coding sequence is TGTGCCAGCAGTTACGTGGCCCAGGACTACGAGCAGTACTTC. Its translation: CASSYVAQDYEQYF.